What follows are 3 T cell receptor beta chains derived from one specimen sequenced in a study of shared clonotypes between healthy human individuals (dated by TCRdb to the early 2020s). Library generation was performed with the immunoSEQ multiplex PCR assay. TCRdb re-hosts the immuneACCESS table, in-frame sequences only. Its copies lack some clones; in the studies checked, an unresolved V gene accounts for under half of them, and the cause for the rest is not known. Here the sample has 700,000 or so clones; less than 80% occur a single time. The ten largest clones represent about 2% of the sample. Sequencing input: memory CD4+ T cells sorted from blood. The sample's cell subset or site label, decoded: CD45RA-negative fraction. The receptors were gathered from a woman in her twenties or thirties in good health.

The rearrangement joins TRBV28 to TRBJ2-1; 8 bases agree with TRBD2. This CDR3 spans 13 amino acids. J was trimmed by 15 bases and V by 4 bases; bases with no gene match: 11. The germline V gene encodes CDR1 MDHEN and CDR2 SYDVKM. The CDR3 region is CASSSPGPLAGFF. The CDR3 DNA sequence: TGTGCCAGCAGTTCCCCAGGGCCGCTAGCGGGGTTCTTC. The whole variable domain, remainder taken from reference TRBV28 and TRBJ2-1, is DVKVTQSSRYLVKRTGEKVFLECVQDMDHENMFWYRQDPGLGLRLIYFSYDVKMKEKGDIPEGYSVSREKKERFSLILESASTNQTSMYLCASSSPGPLAGFFGPGTRLTVL.

The chain joins TRBV18 to TRBJ2-1; 12 bases are a match to TRBD2. J was trimmed by 3 bases and V by 2 bases; bases with no gene match: 2. Germline V lookup: CDR1 KGHSH, CDR2 LQKENI. The CDR3 has 16 amino acids. The CDR3 loop is CASSPGLAGNYNEQFF. The CDR3 DNA follows: TGTGCCAGCTCACCAGGACTAGCGGGGAACTACAATGAGCAGTTCTTC.

As concerns this clone: At the DNA level, this CDR3 is encoded by other sequences in the same sample as well. The rearrangement uses TRBV27 and TRBJ2-3; the D gene is possibly TRBD2 (6 bases). The CDR3 extends over 14 amino acids. V lost 6 bases and J lost 2, with 12 bases in between. CDR1 is MNHEY and CDR2 is SMNVEV in the germline V gene (reference sequence). The CDR3 coding sequence is TGTGCCAGCAGGAGGGGCGGGACCACAGATACGCAGTATTTT. This gives the protein CASRRGGTTDTQYF.